Listed below are T cell receptor beta chains from one sample, sequenced in a study of blood T cell repertoires in COVID-19. Clones were sequenced by immunoSEQ multiplex PCR, and TCRdb holds only the in-frame ones, with some missing. The sample has about 270,000 clones, approximately 84% seen once. Material: peripheral blood. The receptor source for this set is a human donor with COVID-19, enrolled during active disease. The donor label of this sample is uncertain. The CDR3 runs from the conserved cysteine through the conserved F or W. D genes are given only for firm matches. Size tells how often a clone was seen (once, few, many) or the class of an expanded clone, and some rows leave it out.

V gene: TRBV14
D gene: .
clone size: .
J gene: TRBJ2-7
CDR3 DNA: TGTGCCAGCAGACAGGGTGGTATCTACGAGCAGTACTTC
CDR3 protein: CASRQGGIYEQYF

V gene: TRBV6-5
D gene: .
clone size: .
J gene: TRBJ1-4
CDR3 DNA: TGTGCCAGCAGTACGGAACAGGGCGCCCTAGGTGAACTGTTTTTT
CDR3 protein: CASSTEQGALGELFF

V gene: TRBV4-1
D gene: .
clone size: once
J gene: TRBJ2-1
CDR3 DNA: TGCGCCAGCAGCCAATCACTAGCCTCCCACCCTGAGCAGTTCTTC
CDR3 protein: CASSQSLASHPEQFF

V gene: TRBV7-2
D gene: .
clone size: .
J gene: TRBJ1-1
CDR3 DNA: TGTGCCAGCAGACGCCCGGGGGGGGGCAACACTGAAGCTTTCTTT
CDR3 protein: CASRRPGGGNTEAFF

V gene: TRBV15
D gene: TRBD1
clone size: .
J gene: TRBJ2-1
CDR3 DNA: TGTGCCACCAGCAGAGCAGGACAGGGGTGGATAGCAGGCTACAATGAGCAGTTCTTC
CDR3 protein: CATSRAGQGWIAGYNEQFF

V gene: TRBV9
D gene: .
clone size: .
J gene: TRBJ2-7
CDR3 DNA: TGTGCCAGCAGCCCCGGACAATCCTACGAGCAGTACTTC
CDR3 protein: CASSPGQSYEQYF

V gene: TRBV28
D gene: .
clone size: once
J gene: TRBJ1-1
CDR3 DNA: TGTGCCAGCAGCGGTATTCGGGGTATGGACACTGAAGCTTTCTTT
CDR3 protein: CASSGIRGMDTEAFF

V gene: TRBV5-3
D gene: .
clone size: .
J gene: TRBJ1-4
CDR3 DNA: TGTGCCAGAAGCCTTCGCGGTGAAAAACTGTTTTTT
CDR3 protein: CARSLRGEKLFF

V gene: TRBV6-2/TRBV6-3
D gene: TRBD1
clone size: .
J gene: TRBJ1-5
CDR3 DNA: TGTGCCAGCAGCATCGACAGGGGAAGCAATCAGCCCCAGCATTTT
CDR3 protein: CASSIDRGSNQPQHF

V gene: TRBV28
D gene: TRBD2
clone size: .
J gene: TRBJ2-2
CDR3 DNA: TGTGCCAGCAGTTCCCCCGGGCTAGCGGGAGGCTCGAACACCGGGGAGCTGTTTTTT
CDR3 protein: CASSSPGLAGGSNTGELFF

V gene: TRBV5-8
D gene: .
clone size: .
J gene: TRBJ1-2
CDR3 DNA: TGTGCCAGCTCACGAGGGCTAAGCTATGGCTACACCTTC
CDR3 protein: CASSRGLSYGYTF

V gene: TRBV7-9
D gene: TRBD2
clone size: .
J gene: TRBJ2-5
CDR3 DNA: TGTGCCAGCAGCGGGGGACTAGCGGGAGTCGTCGCAGAGACCCAGTACTTC
CDR3 protein: CASSGGLAGVVAETQYF

V gene: TRBV19
D gene: TRBD2
clone size: .
J gene: TRBJ2-2
CDR3 DNA: TGTGCCAGTAGTATTAACCGATTAGCGGGAGACACCGGGGAGCTGTTTTTT
CDR3 protein: CASSINRLAGDTGELFF

V gene: TRBV15
D gene: TRBD2
clone size: few
J gene: TRBJ2-1
CDR3 DNA: TGTGCCACCAGCAGCAACAGCGGGAATTACAATGAGCAGTTCTTC
CDR3 protein: CATSSNSGNYNEQFF

V gene: TRBV7-6
D gene: TRBD1
clone size: .
J gene: TRBJ1-1
CDR3 DNA: TGTGCCAGCAGTCTCCAGGGACAGGGGGCCACTGAAGCTTTCTTT
CDR3 protein: CASSLQGQGATEAFF

V gene: TRBV19
D gene: TRBD2
clone size: .
J gene: TRBJ2-3
CDR3 DNA: TGTGCCAGTACAGGGCTAGCGGGTCGCGATACGCAGTATTTT
CDR3 protein: CASTGLAGRDTQYF

V gene: TRBV9
D gene: TRBD1
clone size: .
J gene: TRBJ1-2
CDR3 DNA: TGTGCCAGCAGCCCCCGACAGGGTCATGGCTACACCTTC
CDR3 protein: CASSPRQGHGYTF

V gene: TRBV7-9
D gene: .
clone size: .
J gene: TRBJ1-5
CDR3 DNA: TGTGCCAGCAGCTCAGCGGGCTCGAATCAGCCCCAGCATTTT
CDR3 protein: CASSSAGSNQPQHF

V gene: TRBV3-1/TRBV3-2
D gene: TRBD2
clone size: .
J gene: TRBJ2-7
CDR3 DNA: TGTGCCAGCAGCCAAGATCTCCAACTAGCGGCGGGTGAGCAGTACTTC
CDR3 protein: CASSQDLQLAAGEQYF

V gene: TRBV6-2/TRBV6-3
D gene: .
clone size: .
J gene: TRBJ2-2
CDR3 DNA: TGTGCCAGCAGTTTGGGTTTTGAGGCCGGGGAGCTGTTTTTT
CDR3 protein: CASSLGFEAGELFF

V gene: TRBV3-1/TRBV3-2
D gene: TRBD2
clone size: few
J gene: TRBJ2-7
CDR3 DNA: TGTGCCAGCAGCCAATCACTAGCGGGAGGGCGAGCCTACGAGCAGTACTTC
CDR3 protein: CASSQSLAGGRAYEQYF

V gene: TRBV5-8
D gene: .
clone size: few
J gene: TRBJ1-4
CDR3 DNA: TGTGCCAGCAGCTTGGCCCTCTCAAGCGAAAAACTGTTTTTT
CDR3 protein: CASSLALSSEKLFF

V gene: TRBV19
D gene: .
clone size: .
J gene: TRBJ2-3
CDR3 DNA: TGTGCCAGTAGTATGCGGGGGCACCGCACAGATACGCAGTATTTT
CDR3 protein: CASSMRGHRTDTQYF

V gene: TRBV7-9
D gene: .
clone size: .
J gene: TRBJ2-1
CDR3 DNA: TGTGCCAGCAGCTTATCGAGCTCCTACAATGAGCAGTTCTTC
CDR3 protein: CASSLSSSYNEQFF

V gene: TRBV19
D gene: .
clone size: few
J gene: TRBJ2-3
CDR3 DNA: TGTGCCAGTAGTATTATGAGTTTCACAGATACGCAGTATTTT
CDR3 protein: CASSIMSFTDTQYF

V gene: TRBV29-1
D gene: .
clone size: .
J gene: TRBJ1-1
CDR3 DNA: TGCAGCGTTGGACCGGGGAGGACTGAAGCTTTCTTT
CDR3 protein: CSVGPGRTEAFF

V gene: TRBV5-1
D gene: TRBD1
clone size: .
J gene: TRBJ1-1
CDR3 DNA: TGCGCCAGCAGCCAAGACAGGGTTGGGACTGAAGCTTTCTTT
CDR3 protein: CASSQDRVGTEAFF

V gene: TRBV19
D gene: .
clone size: .
J gene: TRBJ1-2
CDR3 DNA: TGTGCCAGTAGGAACCTAGATTCAGGGAACTATGGCTACACCTTC
CDR3 protein: CASRNLDSGNYGYTF

V gene: TRBV28
D gene: .
clone size: .
J gene: TRBJ1-5
CDR3 DNA: TGTGCCAGCAGAACCCAGGGGTATAGCAATCAGCCCCAGCATTTT
CDR3 protein: CASRTQGYSNQPQHF

V gene: TRBV30
D gene: .
clone size: .
J gene: TRBJ1-1
CDR3 DNA: TGTGCCTGGAAGAGACCGGCAGGGTACACTGAAGCTTTCTTT
CDR3 protein: CAWKRPAGYTEAFF

V gene: TRBV30
D gene: .
clone size: .
J gene: TRBJ1-2
CDR3 DNA: TGTGCCTGGAGCGACAGATCTAACTATGGCTACACCTTC
CDR3 protein: CAWSDRSNYGYTF

V gene: TRBV19
D gene: TRBD1
clone size: .
J gene: TRBJ2-1
CDR3 DNA: TGTGCCAGTAGTATCTACCGGGACAGGGGGAATGAGCAGTTCTTC
CDR3 protein: CASSIYRDRGNEQFF

V gene: TRBV4-3
D gene: .
clone size: .
J gene: TRBJ2-7
CDR3 DNA: TGCGCCAGCAGCCAAGATCTTTTGAGCTACGAGCAGTACTTC
CDR3 protein: CASSQDLLSYEQYF

V gene: TRBV6-5
D gene: TRBD1
clone size: .
J gene: TRBJ1-2
CDR3 DNA: TGTGCCAGCAGGCGGACAGGGGATCCTAATGGCTACACCTTC
CDR3 protein: CASRRTGDPNGYTF

V gene: TRBV19
D gene: TRBD1
clone size: .
J gene: TRBJ1-2
CDR3 DNA: TGTGCCAGTAGTCCTGACAGGGGCTATGGCTACACCTTC
CDR3 protein: CASSPDRGYGYTF

V gene: TRBV6-5
D gene: .
clone size: .
J gene: TRBJ1-2
CDR3 DNA: TGTGCCAGCACTCCGGAAGGGACTCTCGGCTACACCTTC
CDR3 protein: CASTPEGTLGYTF

V gene: TRBV7-2
D gene: TRBD1
clone size: few
J gene: TRBJ1-2
CDR3 DNA: TGTGCCAGCAGCTTAGTGTGGGGGACAGGGAGTGGCTACACCTTC
CDR3 protein: CASSLVWGTGSGYTF

V gene: TRBV5-4
D gene: TRBD2
clone size: .
J gene: TRBJ2-7
CDR3 DNA: TGTGCCAGCAGCGCAACTAGCGGTGTCTCCTACGAGCAGTACTTC
CDR3 protein: CASSATSGVSYEQYF

V gene: TRBV18
D gene: .
clone size: .
J gene: TRBJ1-1
CDR3 DNA: TGTGCCAGCTCACCACCGGGAGACACTGAAGCTTTCTTT
CDR3 protein: CASSPPGDTEAFF

V gene: TRBV18
D gene: TRBD1
clone size: .
J gene: TRBJ1-4
CDR3 DNA: TGTGCCAGCTCGAACACCGGGACAGGCAATGAAAAACTGTTTTTT
CDR3 protein: CASSNTGTGNEKLFF

V gene: TRBV6-5
D gene: .
clone size: .
J gene: TRBJ1-5
CDR3 DNA: TGTGCCAGCAGTCCGCGGAGATATAGCAATCAGCCCCAGCATTTT
CDR3 protein: CASSPRRYSNQPQHF

V gene: TRBV11-2
D gene: TRBD1
clone size: .
J gene: TRBJ1-1
CDR3 DNA: TGTGCCAGCAGCTTGGGGACAGGGGGCCGGCGGGCTTTCTTT
CDR3 protein: CASSLGTGGRRAFF

V gene: TRBV28
D gene: TRBD1
clone size: .
J gene: TRBJ2-1
CDR3 DNA: TGTGCCAGCAGCAGGGACAGGGTTTACAATGAGCAGTTCTTC
CDR3 protein: CASSRDRVYNEQFF

V gene: TRBV30
D gene: .
clone size: .
J gene: TRBJ2-5
CDR3 DNA: TGTGCCTGGACCGGAGGGACTGGGGACCAAGAGACCCAGTACTTC
CDR3 protein: CAWTGGTGDQETQYF

V gene: TRBV18
D gene: TRBD1
clone size: .
J gene: TRBJ1-3
CDR3 DNA: TGTGCCAGCTCACCCCCGACAGGGGAATCTGGAAACACCATATATTTT
CDR3 protein: CASSPPTGESGNTIYF

V gene: TRBV28
D gene: .
clone size: .
J gene: TRBJ1-3
CDR3 DNA: TGTGCCAGCAGTTTACGGGGGTTCGAAAACACCATATATTTT
CDR3 protein: CASSLRGFENTIYF

V gene: TRBV5-4
D gene: .
clone size: .
J gene: TRBJ1-4
CDR3 DNA: TGTGCCAGCAGCTTGTTCCAGATGGGGGGAAAACTGTTTTTT
CDR3 protein: CASSLFQMGGKLFF

V gene: TRBV10-1
D gene: .
clone size: .
J gene: TRBJ2-5
CDR3 DNA: TGCGCCAGCAGTGAACAACAGCGGAGAGAGACCCAGTACTTC
CDR3 protein: CASSEQQRRETQYF

V gene: TRBV7-6
D gene: .
clone size: .
J gene: TRBJ1-3
CDR3 DNA: TGTGCCAGCCCCTCTGTCTCTGGAAACACCATATATTTT
CDR3 protein: CASPSVSGNTIYF

V gene: TRBV7-9
D gene: .
clone size: .
J gene: TRBJ2-4
CDR3 DNA: TGTGCCAGCAGCTTAGCGGGCACGCTAGCCAAAAACATTCAGTACTTC
CDR3 protein: CASSLAGTLAKNIQYF

V gene: TRBV5-8
D gene: TRBD1
clone size: .
J gene: TRBJ1-1
CDR3 DNA: TGTGCCAGCACCCCAGGGACAGCTCGACTACAACCTGAAGCTTTCTTT
CDR3 protein: CASTPGTARLQPEAFF

V gene: TRBV28
D gene: .
clone size: many
J gene: TRBJ1-1
CDR3 DNA: TGTGCCAGCAGTTCCCTATTGAACACTGAAGCTTTCTTT
CDR3 protein: CASSSLLNTEAFF

V gene: TRBV19
D gene: .
clone size: .
J gene: TRBJ2-7
CDR3 DNA: TGTGCCAGTACCCTAGACAGGCTGTCCTACGAGCAGTACTTC
CDR3 protein: CASTLDRLSYEQYF

V gene: TRBV5-6
D gene: .
clone size: .
J gene: TRBJ1-5
CDR3 DNA: TGTGCCAGCAGCTTAACAGCTAATCAGCCCCAGCATTTT
CDR3 protein: CASSLTANQPQHF

V gene: TRBV4-3
D gene: TRBD2
clone size: .
J gene: TRBJ2-7
CDR3 DNA: TGCGCCAGCAGCCTTGGACTAGCGGGAGCCGACGAGCAGTACTTC
CDR3 protein: CASSLGLAGADEQYF

V gene: TRBV27
D gene: TRBD1
clone size: .
J gene: TRBJ1-5
CDR3 DNA: TGTGCCAGCAGTGGGGGGACAGGGTTGGGGAGCAATCAGCCCCAGCATTTT
CDR3 protein: CASSGGTGLGSNQPQHF

V gene: TRBV7-3
D gene: TRBD1
clone size: .
J gene: TRBJ2-1
CDR3 DNA: TGTGCCAGCAGCTTAGCCGGGACAGGGAACAATGAGCAGTTCTTC
CDR3 protein: CASSLAGTGNNEQFF

V gene: TRBV28
D gene: TRBD1
clone size: .
J gene: TRBJ1-5
CDR3 DNA: TGTGCCAGCAGCGGGACAGGCTTCTCTGGGGGCTGGGGCAATCAGCCCCAGCATTTT
CDR3 protein: CASSGTGFSGGWGNQPQHF

V gene: TRBV24-1
D gene: TRBD1
clone size: .
J gene: TRBJ1-2
CDR3 DNA: TGTGCCACCAGTGACCCCGACAGGGGAGGCTATGGCTACACCTTC
CDR3 protein: CATSDPDRGGYGYTF